Sequencing of this T cell receptor beta chain was carried out in a study of molecular identifiers for immune sequencing clone quantification. A single record per CDR3 protein comes from TCRdb applying MiXCR to the PCR reads. The sample has over 300,000 distinct CDR3 sequences, roughly a quarter seen once. Findings of the study overall: Under 1% of molecules in naive cells, but over 97% of effector molecules, belonged to clones above 20 RNA copies. Identical TCR molecules that share a barcode could lead to an underestimation of highly expanded clone sizes. Spiked Jurkat TCR RNA from one cell was reportedly detectable among over 800,000 naive cells.

As to this clonotype: Its cognate antigen is unknown.

The sequencing input was naive CD8+ T cells from blood, with Jurkat cell RNA spiked in. As to subset: FACS-sorted CD8+CD4-CCR7+CD45RA+ naive T cells. This TCR was recovered from a human donor in good health. Some libraries in this study had Jurkat cell RNA spiked in.

The CDR3 reads CASSLRLGLNSPLHF. In DNA, the CDR3 is TGTGCCAGCAGTTTACGACTGGGCCTTAATTCACCCCTCCACTTT. V and J are TRBV27 and TRBJ1-6; D call uncertain. Germline CDR1 and CDR2: MNHEY and SMNVEV (reference sequence). The V and J ends lost 2 bases and 6 bases respectively, with 11 bases between them. The CDR3 extends over 15 amino acids.